The 6 T cell receptor beta chains in this list originate from one sample, sequenced in a study of shared clonotypes between healthy human individuals. TCRdb's table, derived via immunoSEQ multiplex PCR, lists solely in-frame clones and lacks some. The sample carries some 1.1 million clones, approximately 80% recorded once. The sequenced sample was memory CD4+ T cells from PBMCs. The subset was: CD45RA-negative fraction. The receptor source for this set is a man between 18 and 35 years old in good health. Some clones in this sample may be carry-over from other donors' samples.

The chain links TRBV29-1 to TRBJ2-2, with TRBD2 matching over 10 bases. V lost 7 bases and J lost 5; bases outside the gene matches: 10. The V gene's germline CDR1 is SQVTM and CDR2 ANQGSEA. The CDR3 has 15 amino acids. CDR3 region: CSATPSGSLTGELFF. The CDR3 region has the DNA TGCAGCGCCACCCCTAGCGGGAGTCTTACCGGGGAGCTGTTTTTT.

The rearrangement uses TRBV7-3 and TRBJ1-3; D remains ambiguous. Trimming removed 5 bases at V and 4 bases at J, with 15 bases between. The germline gives CDR1 SGHTA, CDR2 FQGTGA. The CDR3 runs 15 residues. The CDR3: CASSPGNVGGNTIYF. The CDR3 DNA reads as TGTGCCAGCAGCCCTGGAAATGTAGGGGGAAACACCATATATTTT. Complete variable domain (other parts from reference TRBV7-3 and TRBJ1-3): GAGVSQTPSNKVTEKGKYVELRCDPISGHTALYWYRQSLGQGPEFLIYFQGTGAADDSGLPNDRFFAVRPEGSVSTLKIQRTERGDSAVYLCASSPGNVGGNTIYFGEGSWLTVV.

The count of this clone is one. This chain uses TRBV11-2 with TRBJ2-7; TRBD2 aligns across 8 bases. The CDR3 consists of 15 residues. The V gene end was trimmed by 5 bases and the J gene end by 3 bases; junction bases not matched to a gene: 9. In germline, CDR1 is SGHAT, CDR2 FQNNGV. This CDR3 is CASSLAGSGRYEQYF. Here the CDR3 DNA reads TGTGCCAGCAGCCTAGCGGGTAGCGGGCGCTACGAGCAGTACTTC.

The table lists this clone with many counts. This chain links TRBV2 with TRBJ1-2; D gene uncertain. The CDR3 has 14 amino acids. Germline V CDR1 and CDR2: SNHLY, FYNNEI. Trimming shortened V by 7 bases and J by 6 bases, and 18 bases separated the two germline ends. Written as DNA, the CDR3 is TGTGCCAGCAAATGGGGTCAGGCTTCGGATGGCTACACCTTC. Translated: CASKWGQASDGYTF.

The chain employs TRBV6-5 and TRBJ2-3; 10 bases are a match to TRBD1. The junction had 5 bases not matched to a gene; V was cut back by 5 bases and J by 3 bases. CDR1 and CDR2 (germline): MNHEY, SVGAGI. This CDR3 spans 15 amino acids. The CDR3 here is CASSRQGARTDTQYF. The CDR3, as DNA: TGTGCCAGCAGTCGACAGGGGGCGAGGACAGATACGCAGTATTTT.

The chain combines TRBV7-2 with TRBJ2-3; 9 nucleotides agree with TRBD2. CDR1 and CDR2 from the germline V gene are SGHTA and FQGNSA. After removal of 5 bases from V and 4 bases from J, the junction contained 4 bases not matched to a gene. The CDR3 is 14 amino acids. CDR3 nucleotide sequence: TGTGCCAGCAGCCAGGGACTAGCTGCAGATACGCAGTATTTT. Protein sequence: CASSQGLAADTQYF. The full variable domain, in which reference TRBV7-2 and TRBJ2-3 provide the parts outside the CDR3, is GAGVSQSPSNKVTEKGKDVELRCDPISGHTALYWYRQSLGQGLEFLIYFQGNSAPDKSGLPSDRFSAERTGGSVSTLTIQRTQQEDSAVYLCASSQGLAADTQYFGPGTRLTVL.